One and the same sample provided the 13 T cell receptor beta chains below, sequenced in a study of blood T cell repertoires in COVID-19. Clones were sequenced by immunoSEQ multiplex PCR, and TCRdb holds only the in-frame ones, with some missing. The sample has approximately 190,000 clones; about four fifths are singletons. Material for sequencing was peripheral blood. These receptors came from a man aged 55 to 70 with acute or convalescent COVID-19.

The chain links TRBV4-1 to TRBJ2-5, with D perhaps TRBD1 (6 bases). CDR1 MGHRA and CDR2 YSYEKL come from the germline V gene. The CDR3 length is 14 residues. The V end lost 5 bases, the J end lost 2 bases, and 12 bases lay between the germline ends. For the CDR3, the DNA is TGCGCCAGCAGCAGGATTGGACAGCAAGAGACCCAGTACTTC. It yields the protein CASSRIGQQETQYF.

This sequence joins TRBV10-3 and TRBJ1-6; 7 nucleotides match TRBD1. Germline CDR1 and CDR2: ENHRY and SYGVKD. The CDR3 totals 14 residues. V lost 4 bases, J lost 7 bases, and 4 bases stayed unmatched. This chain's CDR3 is CAISVQGQNSPLHF. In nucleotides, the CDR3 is TGTGCCATCAGTGTACAGGGGCAAAATTCACCCCTCCACTTT.

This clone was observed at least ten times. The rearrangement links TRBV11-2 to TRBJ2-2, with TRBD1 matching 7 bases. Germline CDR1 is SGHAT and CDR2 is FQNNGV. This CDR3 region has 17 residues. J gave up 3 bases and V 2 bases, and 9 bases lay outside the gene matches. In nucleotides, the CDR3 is TGTGCCAGCAGCTTACGTTTTGGGACAGAGCACACCGGGGAGCTGTTTTTT. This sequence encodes CASSLRFGTEHTGELFF.

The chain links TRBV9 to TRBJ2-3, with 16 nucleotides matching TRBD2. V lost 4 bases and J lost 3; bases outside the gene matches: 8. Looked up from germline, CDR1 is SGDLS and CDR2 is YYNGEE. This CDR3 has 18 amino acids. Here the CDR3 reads CASSHGTSGGADTDTQYF. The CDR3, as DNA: TGTGCCAGCAGCCACGGGACTAGCGGGGGGGCGGATACAGATACGCAGTATTTT.

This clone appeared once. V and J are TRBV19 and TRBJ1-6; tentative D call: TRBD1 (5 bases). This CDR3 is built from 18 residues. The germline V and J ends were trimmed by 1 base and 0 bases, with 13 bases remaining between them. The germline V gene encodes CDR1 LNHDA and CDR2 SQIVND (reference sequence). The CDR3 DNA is TGTGCCAGTAGTATAGCCAGGGCTTCCGGCTCCTATAATTCACCCCTCCACTTT. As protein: CASSIARASGSYNSPLHF.

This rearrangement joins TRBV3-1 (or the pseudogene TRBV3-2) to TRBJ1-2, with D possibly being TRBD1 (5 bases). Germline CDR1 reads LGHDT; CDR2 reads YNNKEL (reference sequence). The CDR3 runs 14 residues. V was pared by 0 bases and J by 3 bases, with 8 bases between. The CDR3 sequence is CASSQDTRDYGYTF. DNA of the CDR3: TGTGCCAGCAGCCAAGATACCAGGGACTATGGCTACACCTTC.

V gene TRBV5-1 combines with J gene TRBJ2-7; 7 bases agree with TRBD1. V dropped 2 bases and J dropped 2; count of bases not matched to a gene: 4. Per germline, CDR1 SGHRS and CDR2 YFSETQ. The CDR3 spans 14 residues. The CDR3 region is CASSFDRVTYEQYF. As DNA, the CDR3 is TGCGCCAGCAGCTTCGACAGGGTCACCTACGAGCAGTACTTC.

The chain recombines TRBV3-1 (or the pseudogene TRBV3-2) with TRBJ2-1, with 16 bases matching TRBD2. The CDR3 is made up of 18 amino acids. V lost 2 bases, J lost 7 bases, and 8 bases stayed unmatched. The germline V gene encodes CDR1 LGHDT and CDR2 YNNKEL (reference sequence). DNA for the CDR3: TGTGCCAGCAGCCAACCCGGGACTAGCGGGGGGGCAGGGAATGAGCAGTTCTTC. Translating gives CASSQPGTSGGAGNEQFF.

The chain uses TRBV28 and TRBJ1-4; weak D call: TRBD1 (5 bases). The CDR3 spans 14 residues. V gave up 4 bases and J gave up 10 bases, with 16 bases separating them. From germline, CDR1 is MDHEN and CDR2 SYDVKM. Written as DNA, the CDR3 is TGTGCCAGCAGTTCCGGGACTGCTTGGGGAAAACTGTTTTTT. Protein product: CASSSGTAWGKLFF.

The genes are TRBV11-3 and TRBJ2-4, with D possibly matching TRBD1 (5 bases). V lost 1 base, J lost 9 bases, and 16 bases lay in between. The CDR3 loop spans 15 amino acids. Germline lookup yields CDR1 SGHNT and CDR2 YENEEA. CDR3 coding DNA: TGTGCCAGCAGCTTAGGTTTTGGTCAGGGTGGCATTCAGTACTTC. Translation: CASSLGFGQGGIQYF.

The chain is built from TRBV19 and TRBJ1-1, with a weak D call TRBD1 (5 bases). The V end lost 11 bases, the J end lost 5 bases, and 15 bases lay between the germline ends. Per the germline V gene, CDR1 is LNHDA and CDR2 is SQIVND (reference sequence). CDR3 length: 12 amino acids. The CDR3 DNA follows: TGTGCCGCCGGGGGGTTTCGGACTGAAGCTTTCTTT. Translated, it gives CAAGGFRTEAFF.

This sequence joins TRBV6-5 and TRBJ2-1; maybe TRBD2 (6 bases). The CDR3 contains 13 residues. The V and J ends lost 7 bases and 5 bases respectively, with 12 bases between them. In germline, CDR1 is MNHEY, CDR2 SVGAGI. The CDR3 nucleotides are TGTGCCAGCAAAGCGGGCCTCAACAATGAGCAGTTCTTC. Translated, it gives CASKAGLNNEQFF.

CDR3 sequence (DNA): TGTGCCAGCAGCTTCTACGGCGGACAGCCCCAGCATTTT. Amino acids: CASSFYGGQPQHF. This chain uses TRBV11-2 with TRBJ1-5, with D hard to call. The germline V gene has CDR1 SGHAT and CDR2 FQNNGV. Trimming pared 3 bases from V and 7 bases from J, leaving 10 bases between. The CDR3 spans 13 residues.